A selection of T cell receptor beta chains follows, all from one sample in a study of human CD8 memory T cell subsets. Each CDR3 protein gets one entry in TCRdb, which reprocessed the 5' RACE reads and gives no DNA. The sample holds some 7,000 distinct CDR3 sequences. Sequencing was done on a sample of CD8+ T cells from PBMCs. These receptors originate from a human donor in good health. CDR3s include the opening cysteine and the closing phenylalanine or tryptophan. Each record gives: J gene, V gene, clone size, CDR3 protein. Expanded clones get a size class; other rows say once, few or many, or leave the size out.

TRBJ2-5,TRBV29-1,medium-sized,CSVEDPGNRGRETQYF
TRBJ2-7,TRBV14,.,CASSQPFNFVTSGKYEQYF
TRBJ1-1,TRBV7-9,medium-sized,CASSLGQGAIVEAFF
TRBJ2-1,TRBV25-1,.,CASSEASGVFNEQFF
TRBJ2-1,TRBV30,.,CAWSVTSSEQFF
TRBJ1-5,TRBV14,.,CASSQDHGTGTCNQPQHF
TRBJ2-7,TRBV13,medium-sized,CASRHRGAPSYEQYF
TRBJ2-4,TRBV4-1,.,CASSQDLGGTKNIQYF
TRBJ2-7,TRBV28,.,CASSFRGVSSYEQYF
TRBJ2-1,TRBV27,.,CASSTLRNEQFF
TRBJ2-1,TRBV16,.,CASTAGVPYNEQFF
TRBJ2-2,TRBV27,.,CASSPNTGELFF
TRBJ2-7,TRBV20-1,.,CSARGLLAESYEQYF
TRBJ2-1,TRBV7-3,.,CASSHLAGRSEQFF